One sample yielded the 15 T cell receptor beta chains listed below, sequenced in a study of cytomegalovirus exposure and HLA in healthy donors. The study ran its PCR with 60 Vbeta and 13 Jbeta primers. This table comes from immunoSEQ multiplex PCR, and its TCRdb copy is limited to in-frame clones, with some not included. Of 100,000 to 150,000 clones in the sample, approximately 84% were seen once. The sequencing input was PBMCs. These receptors were obtained from a woman in her thirties or forties in good health and CMV-seronegative.

This chain joins TRBV5-6 and TRBJ2-5; TRBD2 might be the D (7 bases). The CDR3 is made up of 14 amino acids. Trimming removed 0 bases from V and 5 bases from J, with 11 bases in between. Germline-derived CDR1 and CDR2 are SGHDT and YYEEEE. The CDR3 nucleotides are TGTGCCAGCAGCTTGGAGGGGGGGCTTGAGACCCAGTACTTC. Translating it yields CASSLEGGLETQYF.

The rearrangement links TRBV9 to TRBJ2-2, with D maybe TRBD2 (6 bases). There are 15 residues in the CDR3. Germline lookup yields CDR1 SGDLS and CDR2 YYNGEE. Trimming removed 3 bases at V and 4 bases at J, with 13 bases between. In nucleotides, the CDR3 is TGTGCCAGCAGCGCCCGGGACTCATTCACCGGGGAGCTGTTTTTT. It specifies CASSARDSFTGELFF. Full variable domain (remainder filled in from reference TRBV9 and TRBJ2-2): DSGVTQTPKHLITATGQRVTLRCSPRSGDLSVYWYQQSLDQGLQFLIQYYNGEERAKGNILERFSAQQFPDLHSELNLSSLELGDSALYFCASSARDSFTGELFFGEGSRLTVL.

The J gene is TRBJ2-3, the V gene TRBV23-1; 7 bases are a match to TRBD1. TRBV23-1 is placed among ORFs of uncertain function. V gave up 8 bases and J gave up 1 base; unmatched junction bases: 15. The length of the CDR3 is 17 residues. CDR3 in DNA: TGCGCCAGCCCTTCGCATAGGTTAGACAGGGGCACAGATACGCAGTATTTT. Amino acids: CASPSHRLDRGTDTQYF.

The V call is TRBV7-3, the J call TRBJ2-3, with D maybe TRBD1 (6 bases). V lost 3 bases and J 3 bases, leaving 7 bases between the germline ends. From germline, CDR1 is SGHTA and CDR2 FQGTGA. The CDR3 has 13 amino acids. The CDR3 coding sequence is TGTGCCAGCAGCTTTCAGGGGACAGATACGCAGTATTTT. It encodes CASSFQGTDTQYF.

The J gene is TRBJ2-2, the V gene TRBV4-1; TRBD2 matches at 7 bases. Trimming took 0 bases from V and 1 from J; bases not matched to a gene: 2. The CDR3 length is 16 residues. CDR1 is MGHRA and CDR2 is YSYEKL in the germline V gene. The CDR3 here is CASSQEGGVNTGELFF. CDR3 in DNA: TGCGCCAGCAGCCAAGAGGGGGGGGTGAACACCGGGGAGCTGTTTTTT.

The chain carries TRBV10-1 and TRBJ1-5; D ambiguous. Germline CDR1 WNHNN, CDR2 SYGVQD (reference sequence). The CDR3 contains 12 residues. V was pared by 5 bases and J by 7 bases, with 9 bases between. Written as DNA, the CDR3 is TGCGCCAGCAGTCACCCCGGGCAGCCCCAGCATTTT. Its protein product is CASSHPGQPQHF.

The chain combines TRBV4-2 with TRBJ2-6, with 11 bases identical to TRBD2. The ends lost 1 base at V and 0 bases at J; junction bases unmatched: 8. The CDR3 runs 20 residues. Germline assignment: CDR1 LGHNA and CDR2 YNFKEQ. DNA of the CDR3: TGTGCCAGCAGCCAAGGGGTCGGACTAGCGGGTCACTCTGGGGCCAACGTCCTGACTTTC. It specifies CASSQGVGLAGHSGANVLTF.

The chain employs TRBV4-2 and TRBJ2-3, with D perhaps TRBD2 (7 bases). V gave up 0 bases and J gave up 4 bases, with 17 bases separating them. The germline CDR1 and CDR2 sequences are LGHNA and YNFKEQ. This CDR3 is 17 amino acids long. The CDR3 DNA reads as TGTGCCAGCAGCCAAGAAGGGGGGGCCCTAGCGGCAGATACGCAGTATTTT. Amino acid sequence: CASSQEGGALAADTQYF.

The table lists this clone with a few counts. The V and J genes are TRBV30 and TRBJ2-3, with a weak D call TRBD2 (6 bases). The germline CDR1 and CDR2 sequences are GTSNPN and SVGIG (reference sequence). The CDR3 runs to 13 residues. Trimming left V 2 bases short and J 11 bases short, with 17 bases between. Written as DNA, the CDR3 is TGTGCCTGGAGTTTCCGGGGACTTGCCCTGCAGTATTTT. This gives the protein CAWSFRGLALQYF. The full variable domain, completed using reference TRBV30 and TRBJ2-3, is SQTIHQWPATLVQPVGSPLSLECTVEGTSNPNLYWYRQAAGRGLQLLFYSVGIGQISSEVPQNLSASRPQDRQFILSSKKLLLSDSGFYLCAWSFRGLALQYFGPGTRLTVL.

The chain couples TRBV29-1 to TRBJ2-7; a possible D gene is TRBD1 (6 bases). Trimming took off 2 bases at V and 6 bases at J, with 20 bases between the two ends. Per germline, CDR1 SQVTM and CDR2 ANQGSEA. There are 15 residues in the CDR3. The CDR3 bases are TGCAGCGTTGAACATAAGACAGGAGCTGCGGGCGAGCAGTACTTC. Protein: CSVEHKTGAAGEQYF.

The V and J genes are TRBV13 and TRBJ2-3; D is uncertain. From germline, CDR1 is PRHDT and CDR2 FYEKMQ (reference sequence). The CDR3 sequence is 12 residues long. Between the trimmed V and J ends, which lost 5 bases and 1 base, there was a span of 4 bases. CDR3 sequence reads: CASSRGTDTQYF. CDR3 in DNA: TGTGCCAGCAGCCGAGGCACAGATACGCAGTATTTT. Drawing the rest from reference TRBV13 and TRBJ2-3, the complete variable domain is AAGVIQSPRHLIKEKRETATLKCYPIPRHDTVYWYQQGPGQDPQFLISFYEKMQSDKGSIPDRFSAQQFSDYHSELNMSSLELGDSALYFCASSRGTDTQYFGPGTRLTVL.

The chain employs TRBV18 and TRBJ2-7; D remains unclear. The V gene's germline CDR1 is KGHSH and CDR2 LQKENI. CDR3 length: 15 residues. The germline V and J ends were trimmed by 2 bases and 0 bases, with 11 bases remaining between them. DNA for the CDR3: TGTGCCAGCTCACCATCATCACAGAGCTCCTACGAGCAGTACTTC. Encoded protein: CASSPSSQSSYEQYF.

The rearrangement links TRBV6-6 to TRBJ1-1; TRBD1 matches at 7 bases. The germline gives CDR1 MNHNY, CDR2 SVGAGI (reference sequence). This CDR3 has 15 residues. V dropped 6 bases and J dropped 3; count of bases not matched to a gene: 10. The DNA for the CDR3 is TGTGCCAGCAGAAGAGACAGGGATGGGTACACTGAAGCTTTCTTT. This encodes CASRRDRDGYTEAFF.

This chain links TRBV30 with TRBJ1-1; no clear D gene. The V end was cut by 2 bases, the J end by 4 bases, with 11 bases between. The CDR3 has 13 amino acids. CDR1 GTSNPN and CDR2 SVGIG come from the germline V gene (reference sequence). Here the CDR3 reads CAWSPRVATEAFF. The DNA of the CDR3 is TGTGCCTGGAGTCCCCGGGTGGCCACTGAAGCTTTCTTT.

The J gene is TRBJ1-4, the V gene TRBV23-1, with 7 bases matching TRBD1. TRBV23-1 is an ORF, and what it does is uncertain. Trimming cost V 8 bases and J 7 bases; bases outside gene matches: 13. The CDR3 contains 15 residues. The CDR3 sequence is CASVTKTGRGEKLFF. CDR3 DNA: TGCGCCAGCGTTACCAAGACAGGGCGAGGTGAAAAACTGTTTTTT.